The 8 T cell receptor beta chains reported below all come from one sample, sequenced in a study of blood T cell repertoires in COVID-19 (TCRdb year 2020). Library preparation was by the immunoSEQ multiplex PCR assay. The source is immuneACCESS, and TCRdb retained only in-frame sequences with V and J called. Part of the clones is not carried over; for the studies checked, unresolved V genes explain less than half of this, and the remainder is unexplained. Within this sample are about 180,000 clones, with approximately 81% of them counted one time only. More than 9% of the sample lies in the top ten. Input material: peripheral blood. These receptors all stem from a woman older than 75 with active or convalescent COVID-19.

This chain joins TRBV6-5 and TRBJ1-4; the match to TRBD1 covers 7 bases. After removal of 5 bases from V and 6 bases from J, the junction contained 9 bases not matched to a gene. CDR3 length equals 15 residues. From germline, CDR1 is MNHEY and CDR2 SVGAGI. The CDR3 spells CASSTRDSRYEKLFF. The CDR3 DNA is TGTGCCAGCAGTACCCGGGACAGTCGTTATGAAAAACTGTTTTTT.

V gene TRBV3-1 (or the pseudogene TRBV3-2) combines with J gene TRBJ1-1, with D hard to call. V lost 1 base, J lost 8 bases, and 11 bases lay in between. This CDR3 is 13 amino acids long. CDR1 and CDR2 (germline): LGHDT, YNNKEL (reference sequence). The CDR3 here is CASSQGGGSEAFF. The CDR3 nucleotides are TGTGCCAGCAGCCAAGGGGGAGGGAGCGAAGCTTTCTTT.

This clone was seen only a few times. The chain is built from TRBV6-2 or TRBV6-3 and TRBJ1-1, with 7 positions matching TRBD1. This CDR3 contains 15 residues. V was pared by 6 bases and J by 3 bases, with 10 bases of the junction left unmatched. Germline V CDR1 and CDR2: MNHEY, SVGEGT. This CDR3 reads CASSSRAGGYTEAFF. The CDR3 nucleotides are TGTGCCAGCAGCTCTCGGGCAGGGGGGTACACTGAAGCTTTCTTT.

CDR3 in amino acids: CASSVATVSSYGYTF. Written as DNA, the CDR3 is TGTGCCAGCAGCGTAGCGACAGTTTCCTCCTATGGCTACACCTTC. The V call is TRBV9, the J call TRBJ1-2; weak D call: TRBD1 (5 bases). Germline CDR1 reads SGDLS; CDR2 reads YYNGEE. The CDR3 totals 15 residues. Trimming removed 0 bases at V and 4 bases at J, with 13 bases between.

This clone was seen more than once but under ten times. This chain uses TRBV27 with TRBJ2-7; a weak D match, TRBD2 (7 bases). Germline CDR1 is MNHEY and CDR2 is SMNVEV (reference sequence). This CDR3 spans 13 amino acids. The V end lost 3 bases, the J end lost 5 bases, and 11 bases lay between the germline ends. This CDR3 is CASSFDGGHEQYF. The CDR3 DNA follows: TGTGCCAGCAGTTTCGACGGGGGGCACGAGCAGTACTTC.

The V gene is TRBV24-1, the J gene TRBJ2-1; 10 bases line up with TRBD1. The germline V gene encodes CDR1 KGHDR and CDR2 SFDVKD. V lost 4 bases, J lost 3 bases, and 5 bases stayed unmatched. The CDR3 is made up of 16 amino acids. CDR3 DNA sequence: TGTGCCACCAGTGAATCCGGGACAGGGGTCTACAATGAGCAGTTCTTC. It yields the protein CATSESGTGVYNEQFF.

DNA of the CDR3: TGCGCCAGCAGCTTGAGCACCGGGAGCAAAAACATTCAGTACTTC. Translating gives CASSLSTGSKNIQYF. The rearrangement joins TRBV5-1 to TRBJ2-4; tentatively, D is TRBD2 (6 bases). Per the germline V gene, CDR1 is SGHRS and CDR2 is YFSETQ. The CDR3 totals 15 residues. Trimming stripped 1 base from V and 3 bases from J, with 11 bases between.

This clone was detected once. This chain joins TRBV7-9 and TRBJ1-1; 8 nucleotides line up with TRBD1. Germline CDR1 is SEHNR and CDR2 is FQNEAQ (reference sequence). The CDR3 length is 16 residues. J lost 7 bases, V lost 5 bases, and 15 bases had no gene match. The DNA for the CDR3 is TGTGCCAGCAGCCCCACCGCGGCGCAGGGGGCGCGTGAAGCTTTCTTT. Translated, it gives CASSPTAAQGAREAFF.